This T cell receptor (beta chain) comes out of a study of blood T cell repertoires in COVID-19. The CDR3 covers 15 residues. Germline V lookup: CDR1 MNHEY, CDR2 SVGAGI. The V and J ends lost 0 bases and 7 bases respectively, with 16 bases between them. Only in-frame clones appear in the TCRdb table, and some are missing; sequencing was by immunoSEQ multiplex PCR. Among under 200,000 clones listed, about 90% were seen once. Sequenced sample: PBMCs or T cells enriched from blood (not recorded which). The rearrangement links TRBV6-5 to TRBJ2-7; D is unclear. The TCR sequence derives from a woman aged 45-65 years who had recovered from COVID-19. The CDR3 nucleotides read TGTGCCAGCAGTTACTCTGCAAATGGTTACGGGGAGCAGTACTTC. Its translation is CASSYSANGYGEQYF.